This TCR beta chain comes out of a study of T cells after yellow fever vaccination. Study-level points and caveats: After the booster, approximately 96% of CD4 and about nine tenths of CD8 primary-response clones were re-detected. Although the secondary response was weaker, it peaked faster, at day 5 versus 15.

The 5'RACE template-switching step produced TCR cDNA and added a universal primer site and UMIs. TCRdb recomputed calls from the 5' RACE reads with MiXCR, one row per CDR3 protein. The sample lists 230,000 or so distinct CDR3 sequences; about 3.7% were seen once. In the case of this clonotype: The antigen is undetermined.

Between the trimmed V and J ends, which lost 2 bases and 5 bases, there was a span of 7 bases. This CDR3 comprises 13 residues. CDR1 and CDR2 from the germline V gene are SGHNT and YENEEA. This specimen consisted of PBMCs, obtained 15 days after the yellow fever booster vaccination. The source is a man between 18 and 35 years old who received the YFV17D yellow fever vaccine. This chain uses TRBV11-3 with TRBJ2-1; D uncertain. The CDR3 DNA sequence: TGTGCCAGCAGCTTATCAGAAAACAATGAGCAGTTCTTC. Protein: CASSLSENNEQFF. Full variable domain (outside the CDR3, taken from reference TRBV11-3 and TRBJ2-1): EAGVVQSPRYKIIEKKQPVAFWCNPISGHNTLYWYLQNLGQGPELLIRYENEEAVDDSQLPKDRFSAERLKGVDSTLKIQPAELGDSAVYLCASSLSENNEQFFGPGTRLTVL.